This is a list of T cell receptor beta chains from one sample in a study of T-cell memory formation after mild COVID-19. MiXCR was run by TCRdb on the 5' RACE reads, yielding one entry per CDR3 protein. The data show about 250,000 distinct CDR3 sequences, roughly 14% seen once. Sequenced sample: PBMCs or a T cell subset sorted from them (not recorded which). The receptors originated from an adult woman who had mild COVID-19 (a few samples of this study predate the infection). Cell type and time point are not known. Each CDR3 is given with its conserved first and last residue. The order of the fields is clone size, J gene, D gene, V gene, CDR3 DNA, CDR3 protein. The D gene is left open where the match is weak. Clone size is stated in some rows and not others, as once, few, many or a class when expanded.

.,TRBJ2-1,.,TRBV12-3/TRBV12-4,TGTGCCAGCAGTGAAGGGGGGTATAGCGGAGGTTTCTACAATGAGCAGTTCTTC,CASSEGGYSGGFYNEQFF
.,TRBJ2-5,TRBD2,TRBV2,TGTGCCAGCAGGGGACTAGCGGGGGTCGAGACCCAGTACTTC,CASRGLAGVETQYF
.,TRBJ2-7,.,TRBV20-1,TGCAGTGCTCCCCGTTCCAGCGATCTCTACGAGCAGTACTTC,CSAPRSSDLYEQYF
few,TRBJ1-1,TRBD1,TRBV12-3/TRBV12-4,TGTGCCAGCAGTTTGCACAGGGGTAACACTGAAGCTTTCTTT,CASSLHRGNTEAFF
.,TRBJ1-1,.,TRBV5-1,TGCGCCAGCAGCTTGGAGACGAACACTGAAGCTTTCTTT,CASSLETNTEAFF
.,TRBJ2-7,.,TRBV6-5,TGTGCCAGCAGGGGCGGTTCCTCTCGGGAGCAGTACTTC,CASRGGSSREQYF
.,TRBJ2-5,.,TRBV12-3/TRBV12-4,TGTGCCAGCACCACGGGACCCCAAGAGACCCAGTACTTC,CASTTGPQETQYF
few,TRBJ1-5,.,TRBV20-1,TGCAGTGTTAGGGGGTCGGGGGATCCTCAGCCCCAGCATTTT,CSVRGSGDPQPQHF
.,TRBJ2-7,TRBD1,TRBV6-6,TGTGACAGCAGCTACGGGACAGGGCCCTACGAGCAGTACTTC,CDSSYGTGPYEQYF
few,TRBJ1-2,.,TRBV6-2/TRBV6-3,TGTGCCAGCAGACCCGAGGGACCGTTTAACTATGGCTACACCTTC,CASRPEGPFNYGYTF
.,TRBJ2-5,TRBD2,TRBV11-2,TGTGCCAGCGGGGTGACTAGCGGGGGAAAAGAGACCCAGTACTTC,CASGVTSGGKETQYF
.,TRBJ2-1,TRBD2,TRBV19,TGTGCCAGTAGTTCTCCACTACTAGCGGGGGCGATCTTC,CASSSPLLAGAIF
few,TRBJ1-3,TRBD1,TRBV4-1,TGCGCCAGCAGCCTCAGGGGGGGAAACACCATATATTTT,CASSLRGGNTIYF
.,TRBJ2-5,.,TRBV14,TGTGCCAGCAGCCAAGAGCTACAAGAGACCCAGTACTTC,CASSQELQETQYF
few,TRBJ2-5,TRBD2,TRBV5-1,TGCGCCAGCAGCACTAGCGGGGTGGGAGAGACCCAGTACTTC,CASSTSGVGETQYF
few,TRBJ2-7,TRBD1,TRBV6-2/TRBV6-3,TGTGCCAGCACTCCAGACAGGGGGAGATCCTACGAGCAGTACTTC,CASTPDRGRSYEQYF
many,TRBJ1-5,.,TRBV10-3,TGTGCCATCAGTGAGTCCCAAAATCAGCCCCAGCATTTT,CAISESQNQPQHF
few,TRBJ1-2,.,TRBV24-1,TGTGCCACCAGTGACGAAACTGGGGGCTACACCTTC,CATSDETGGYTF